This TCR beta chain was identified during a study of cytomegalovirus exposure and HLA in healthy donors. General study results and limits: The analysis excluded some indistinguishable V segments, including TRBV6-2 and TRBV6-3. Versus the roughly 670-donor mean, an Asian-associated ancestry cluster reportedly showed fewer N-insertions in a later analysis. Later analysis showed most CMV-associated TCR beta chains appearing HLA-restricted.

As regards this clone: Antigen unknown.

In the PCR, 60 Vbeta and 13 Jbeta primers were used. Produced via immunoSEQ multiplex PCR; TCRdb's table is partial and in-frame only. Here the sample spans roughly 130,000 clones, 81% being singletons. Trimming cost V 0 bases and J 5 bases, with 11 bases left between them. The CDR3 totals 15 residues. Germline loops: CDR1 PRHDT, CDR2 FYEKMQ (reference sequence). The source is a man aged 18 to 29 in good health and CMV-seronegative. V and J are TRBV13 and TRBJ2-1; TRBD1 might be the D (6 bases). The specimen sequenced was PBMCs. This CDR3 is CASSLGGTPNNEQFF. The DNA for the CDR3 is TGTGCCAGCAGCTTAGGCGGGACACCTAACAATGAGCAGTTCTTC. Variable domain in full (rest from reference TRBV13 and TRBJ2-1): AAGVIQSPRHLIKEKRETATLKCYPIPRHDTVYWYQQGPGQDPQFLISFYEKMQSDKGSIPDRFSAQQFSDYHSELNMSSLELGDSALYFCASSLGGTPNNEQFFGPGTRLTVL.